This paragraph covers one T cell receptor (beta chain) sequence. Treatment of the sample: randomized to nivolumab then ipilimumab (arm A) or the reverse (arm B). From thawed PBMCs, live CD3+CD8+ cells negative for CD19 and CD56 were sorted. Assay: immunoSEQ multiplex PCR; the TCRdb copy retains only in-frame clones and omits some. The sample lists over 15,000 clones, around 82% occurring once. Per the germline V gene, CDR1 is MNHEY and CDR2 is SVGAGI. V was clipped by 1 base and J by 5 bases, with 12 bases between them. The CDR3 totals 14 residues. The entry originates in a study of sequential checkpoint blockade in melanoma. Study information: Patients were randomized 1:1 to nivolumab-then-ipilimumab or ipilimumab-then-nivolumab first-line.

The chain recombines TRBV6-5 with TRBJ2-7, with a tentative D call TRBD2 (7 bases). This specimen was CD8+ T cells sorted from blood (inferred from file names), taken from a patient given nivolumab and ipilimumab in sequence. The TCR originated in a human donor with melanoma. Written as DNA, the CDR3 is TGTGCCAGCAGTTACTTCGGGGGGCGGAACGAGCAGTACTTC. Encoded protein: CASSYFGGRNEQYF.